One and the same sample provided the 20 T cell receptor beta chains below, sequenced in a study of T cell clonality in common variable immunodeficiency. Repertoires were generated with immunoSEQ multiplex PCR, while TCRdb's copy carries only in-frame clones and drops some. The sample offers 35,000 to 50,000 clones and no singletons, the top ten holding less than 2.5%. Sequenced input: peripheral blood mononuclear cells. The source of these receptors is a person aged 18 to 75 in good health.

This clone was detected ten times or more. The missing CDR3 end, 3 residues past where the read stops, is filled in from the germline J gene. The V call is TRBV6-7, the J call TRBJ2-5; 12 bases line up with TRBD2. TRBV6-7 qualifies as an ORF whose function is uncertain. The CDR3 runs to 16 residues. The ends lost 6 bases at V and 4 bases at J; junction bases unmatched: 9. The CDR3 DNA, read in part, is TGTGCCAGCAGCTCCAAGACTAGCGGGAGACCAGAGACC. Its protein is CASSSKTSGRPET. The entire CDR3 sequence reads CASSSKTSGRPETQYF.

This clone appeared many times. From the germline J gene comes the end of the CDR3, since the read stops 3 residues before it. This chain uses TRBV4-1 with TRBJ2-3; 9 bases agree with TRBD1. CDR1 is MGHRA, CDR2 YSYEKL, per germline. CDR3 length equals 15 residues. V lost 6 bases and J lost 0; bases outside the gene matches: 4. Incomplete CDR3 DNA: TGCGCCAGCAGAATCGGGACAGGGAGCACAGATACG. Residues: CASRIGTGSTDT. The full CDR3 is CASRIGTGSTDTQYF.

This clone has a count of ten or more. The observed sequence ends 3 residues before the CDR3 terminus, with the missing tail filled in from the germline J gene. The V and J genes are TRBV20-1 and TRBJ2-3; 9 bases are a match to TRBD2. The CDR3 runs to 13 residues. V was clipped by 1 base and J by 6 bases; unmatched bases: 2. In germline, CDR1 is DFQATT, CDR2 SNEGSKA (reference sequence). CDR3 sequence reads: CSARVLAGDTQYF. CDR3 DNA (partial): TGCAGTGCTAGAGTCCTAGCGGGGGATACG.

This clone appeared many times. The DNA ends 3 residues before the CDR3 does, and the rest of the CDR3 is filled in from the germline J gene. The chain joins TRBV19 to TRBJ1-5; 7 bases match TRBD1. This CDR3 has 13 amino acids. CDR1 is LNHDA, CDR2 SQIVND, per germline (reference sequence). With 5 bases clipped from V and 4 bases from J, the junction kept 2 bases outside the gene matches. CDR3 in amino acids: CASSAGGNQPQHF. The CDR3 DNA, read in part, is TGTGCCAGTAGTGCAGGGGGGAATCAGCCC.

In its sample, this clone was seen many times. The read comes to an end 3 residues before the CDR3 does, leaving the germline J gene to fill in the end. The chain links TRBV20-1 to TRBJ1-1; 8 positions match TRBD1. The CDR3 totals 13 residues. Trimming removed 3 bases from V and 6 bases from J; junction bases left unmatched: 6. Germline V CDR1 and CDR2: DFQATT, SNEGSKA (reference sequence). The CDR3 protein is CSARSPTGAEAFF. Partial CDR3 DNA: TGCAGTGCTAGGAGCCCGACAGGGGCTGAA.

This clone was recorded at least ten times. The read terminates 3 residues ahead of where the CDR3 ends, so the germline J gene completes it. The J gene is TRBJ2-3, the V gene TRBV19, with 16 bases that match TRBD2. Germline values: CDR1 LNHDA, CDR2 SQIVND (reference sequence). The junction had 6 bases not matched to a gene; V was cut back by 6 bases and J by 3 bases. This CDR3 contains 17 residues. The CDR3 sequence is CASSPGTSGRGTDTQYF. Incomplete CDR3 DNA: TGTGCCAGTAGCCCTGGGACTAGCGGGAGGGGTACAGATACG.

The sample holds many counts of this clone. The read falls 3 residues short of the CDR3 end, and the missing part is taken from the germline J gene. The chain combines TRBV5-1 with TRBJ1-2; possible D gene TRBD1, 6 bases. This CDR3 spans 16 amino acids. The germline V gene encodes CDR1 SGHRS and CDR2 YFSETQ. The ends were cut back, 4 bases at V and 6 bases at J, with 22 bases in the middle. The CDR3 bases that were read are TGCGCCAGCAGCGCCTTCACCGGGACAAGGAGGCATGGC. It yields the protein CASSAFTGTRRHG. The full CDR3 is CASSAFTGTRRHGYTF. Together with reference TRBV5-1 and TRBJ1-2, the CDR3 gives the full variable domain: KAGVTQTPRYLIKTRGQQVTLSCSPISGHRSVSWYQQTPGQGLQFLFEYFSETQRNKGNFPGRFSGRQFSNSRSEMNVSTLELGDSALYLCASSAFTGTRRHGYTFGSGTRLTVV.

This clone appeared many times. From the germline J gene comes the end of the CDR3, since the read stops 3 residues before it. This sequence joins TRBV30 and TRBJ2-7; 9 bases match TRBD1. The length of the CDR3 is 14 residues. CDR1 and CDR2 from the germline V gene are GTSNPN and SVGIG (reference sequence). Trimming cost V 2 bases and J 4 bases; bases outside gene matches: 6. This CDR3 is CAWSPPGQGYEQYF. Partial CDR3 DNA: TGTGCCTGGAGTCCCCCGGGACAGGGATACGAG.

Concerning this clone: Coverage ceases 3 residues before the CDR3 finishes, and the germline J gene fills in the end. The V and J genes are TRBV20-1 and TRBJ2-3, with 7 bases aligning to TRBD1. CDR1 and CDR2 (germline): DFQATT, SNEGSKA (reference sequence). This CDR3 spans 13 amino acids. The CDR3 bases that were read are TGCAGTGCCCCCCCCGGGACAGAAGAGACG. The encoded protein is CSAPPGTEET. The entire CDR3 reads CSAPPGTEETQYF.

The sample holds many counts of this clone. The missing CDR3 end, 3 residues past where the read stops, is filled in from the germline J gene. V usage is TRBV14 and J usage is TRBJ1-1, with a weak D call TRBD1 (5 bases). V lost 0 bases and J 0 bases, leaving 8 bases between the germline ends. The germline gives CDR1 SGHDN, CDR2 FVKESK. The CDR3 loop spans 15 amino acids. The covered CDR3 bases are TGTGCCAGCAGCCAAGATCGCAGGGTGAACACTGAA. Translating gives CASSQDRRVNTE. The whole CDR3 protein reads CASSQDRRVNTEAFF.

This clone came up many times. CDR3 loop: CASSFGSANTGELFF. CDR3 DNA (partial): TGTGCCAGCAGTTTCGGGTCCGCTAACACCGGGGAG. The chain links TRBV12-3 or TRBV12-4 to TRBJ2-2; the D is unclear. The sequenced fragment ends 3 residues before the CDR3 boundary, so the rest is inferred from the germline J gene. The CDR3 sequence is 15 residues long. The germline V and J ends were trimmed by 3 bases and 2 bases, with 10 bases remaining between them.

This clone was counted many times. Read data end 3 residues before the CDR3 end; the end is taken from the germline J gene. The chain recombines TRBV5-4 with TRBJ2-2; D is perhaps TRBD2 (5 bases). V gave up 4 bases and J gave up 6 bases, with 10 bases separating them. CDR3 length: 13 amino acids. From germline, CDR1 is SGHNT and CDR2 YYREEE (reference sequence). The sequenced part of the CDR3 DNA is TGTGCCAGCAGCCCCACTAGAGCCGGGGAG. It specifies CASSPTRAGE. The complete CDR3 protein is CASSPTRAGELFF.

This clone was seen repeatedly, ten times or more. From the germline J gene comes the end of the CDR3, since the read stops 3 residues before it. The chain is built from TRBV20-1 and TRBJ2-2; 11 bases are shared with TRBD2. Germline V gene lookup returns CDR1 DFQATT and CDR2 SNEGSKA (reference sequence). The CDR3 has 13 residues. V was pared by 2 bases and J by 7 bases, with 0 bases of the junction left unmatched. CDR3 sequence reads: CSARTSGSGELFF. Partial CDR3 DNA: TGCAGTGCTAGAACTAGCGGGAGCGGGGAG.

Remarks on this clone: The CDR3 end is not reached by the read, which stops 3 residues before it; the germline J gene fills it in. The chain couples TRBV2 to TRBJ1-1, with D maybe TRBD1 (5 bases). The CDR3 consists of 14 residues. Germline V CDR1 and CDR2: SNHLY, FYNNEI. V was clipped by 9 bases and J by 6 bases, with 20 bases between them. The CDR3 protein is CASNRMATNSEAFF. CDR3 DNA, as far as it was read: TGTGCCAGTAACAGGATGGCGACAAACTCTGAA.

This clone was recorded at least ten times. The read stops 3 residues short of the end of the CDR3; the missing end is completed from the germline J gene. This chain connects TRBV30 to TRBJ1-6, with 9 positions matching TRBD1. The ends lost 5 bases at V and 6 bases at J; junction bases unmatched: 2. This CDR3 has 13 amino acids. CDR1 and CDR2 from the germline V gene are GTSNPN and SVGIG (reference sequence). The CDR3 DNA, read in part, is TGTGCCTGGGAGGACAGGGGTAATTCACCC. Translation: CAWEDRGNSP. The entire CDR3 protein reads CAWEDRGNSPLHF.

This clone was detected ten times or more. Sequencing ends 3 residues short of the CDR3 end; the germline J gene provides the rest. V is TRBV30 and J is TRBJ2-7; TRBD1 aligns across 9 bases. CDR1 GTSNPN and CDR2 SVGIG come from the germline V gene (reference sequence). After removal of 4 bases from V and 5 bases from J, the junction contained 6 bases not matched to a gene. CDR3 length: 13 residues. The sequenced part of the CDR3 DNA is TGTGCCTGGACCGGGACAGGGTACCACGAG. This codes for CAWTGTGYHE. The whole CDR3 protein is CAWTGTGYHEQYF.

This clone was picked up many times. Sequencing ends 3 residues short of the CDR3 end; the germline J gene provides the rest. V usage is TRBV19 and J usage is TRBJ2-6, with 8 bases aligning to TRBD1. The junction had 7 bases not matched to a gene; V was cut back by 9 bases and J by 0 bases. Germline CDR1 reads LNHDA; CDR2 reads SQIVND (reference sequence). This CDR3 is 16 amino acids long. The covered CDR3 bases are TGTGCCAGCCGTCGACAGGGGAACTCTGGGGCCAACGTC. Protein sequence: CASRRQGNSGANV. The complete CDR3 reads CASRRQGNSGANVLTF.

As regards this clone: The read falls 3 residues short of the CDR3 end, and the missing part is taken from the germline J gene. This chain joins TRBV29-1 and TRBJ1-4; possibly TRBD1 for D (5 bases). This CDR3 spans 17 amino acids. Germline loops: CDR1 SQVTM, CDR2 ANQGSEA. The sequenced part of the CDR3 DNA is TGCAGCGTTGAAAGTTCGAAGTCCCCCTCTGGGGCCAACGTA. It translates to CSVESSKSPSGANV. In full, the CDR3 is CSVESSKSPSGANVLFF.

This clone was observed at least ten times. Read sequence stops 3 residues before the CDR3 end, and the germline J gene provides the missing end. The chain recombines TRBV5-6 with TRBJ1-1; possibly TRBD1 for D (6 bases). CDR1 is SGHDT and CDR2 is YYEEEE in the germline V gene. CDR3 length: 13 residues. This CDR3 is CASSSGDGREAFF. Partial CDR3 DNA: TGTGCCAGCAGCTCAGGGGACGGGAGAGAA.

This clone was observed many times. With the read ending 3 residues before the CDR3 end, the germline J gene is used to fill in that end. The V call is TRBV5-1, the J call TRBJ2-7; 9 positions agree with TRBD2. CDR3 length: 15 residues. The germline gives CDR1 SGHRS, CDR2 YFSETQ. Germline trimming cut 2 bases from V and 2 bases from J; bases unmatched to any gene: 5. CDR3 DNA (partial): TGCGCCAGCAGCTTTAGCGGGAGTAGGCCCTACGAG. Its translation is CASSFSGSRPYE. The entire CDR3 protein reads CASSFSGSRPYEQYF.